This T cell receptor beta chain was identified in a study of blood T cells in healthy people across ages. Turning to the study itself: Researchers report that template switching captured about one barcoded beta molecule per two T cells. The study, taken as a whole, reports: With age, beta diversity per million T cells declined roughly linearly, significantly by approximately 40.

Primers used in a second PCR of roughly 6 to 12 cycles were a sample-barcoded 5' primer and a J-beta primer mix. The authors tagged each cDNA molecule using a template-switch adaptor with 12 random nucleotides. TCRdb used MiXCR to reprocess the 5' RACE reads, holding one entry per CDR3 protein. The table lists about 1,800,000 distinct CDR3 sequences, approximately 28% of them singletons, with 7.7% in the top ten. The CDR3 is 14 amino acids. The germline V and J ends were trimmed by 4 bases and 11 bases, with 23 bases remaining between them. Germline CDR1 is SQVTM and CDR2 is ANQGSEA. This clonotype was found a few times. Its antigen is still unknown. With a much larger clone just one base away, this may be a read error. With each sample, at least 5 micrograms of total RNA were extracted.

The sample was blood. This chain joins TRBV29-1 and TRBJ2-5; D is perhaps TRBD1 (5 bases). The origin of this receptor is a woman aged 25 to 39 in good health. For the CDR3, the DNA is TGCAGCGTTGGCGACAGCGATTTTCGACGATCGCAGTACTTC. Amino acids: CSVGDSDFRRSQYF.